The text below deals with one T cell receptor (beta chain). The target antigen is unknown. TCR alpha and TCR beta cDNA libraries carrying sample barcodes and UMIs were produced by 5'RACE using constant-segment primers. A single record per CDR3 protein comes from TCRdb applying MiXCR to the 5' RACE reads. The repertoire includes about 350,000 distinct CDR3 sequences, roughly 13% of them detected once, and 22% sits in the top ten. The data were obtained in a study of T-cell memory formation after mild COVID-19. Study at large: Clustering of TCRs was largely donor specific. Regarding the study as a whole: The study found contracting CD4+ clones mainly in CM and EM and contracting CD8+ clones in EMRA.

This CDR3 spans 16 amino acids. The chain couples TRBV21-1 to TRBJ2-3; the listed D gene, TRBD2, was not tested against the DNA. TRBV21-1 is termed a pseudogene. Sequenced sample: PBMCs or a T cell subset sorted from them (not recorded which). This clonotype originated in a man between 18 and 29 years old who had mild COVID-19 (a few samples of this study predate the infection). Cell type and time point are not known. CDR3 amino acids: CASSKGETHSTDTQYF. In DNA, the CDR3 is TGTGCCAGCAGCAAAGGGGAGACGCATAGCACAGATACGCAGTATTTT.